These T cell receptor beta chains were read from a single sample in a study of identical twins. Each CDR3 protein is one row after TCRdb ran MiXCR on the 5' RACE reads. The sample gives about 890,000 distinct CDR3 sequences, 9% to 15% of which show up once; around 1.6% is in the top ten. These data also formed part of another study, on yellow fever vaccine responses in identical twins.

Source material: PBMCs. Receptors originate from a woman aged 18-29 years in good health. Both conserved end residues are part of each CDR3. The D gene is left open where the match is weak. Part of the rows lack a size; the others show once, few, many or a class for expanded clones.

J gene: TRBJ2-3
D gene: TRBD2
clone size: -
V gene: TRBV3-1
CDR3 protein: CASSQWASGSLDTQYF
CDR3 DNA: TGTGCCAGCAGCCAATGGGCTAGCGGGAGTTTAGATACGCAGTATTTT

J gene: TRBJ2-3
D gene: -
clone size: -
V gene: TRBV7-9
CDR3 protein: CASSQRGRPSTDTQYF
CDR3 DNA: TGTGCCAGCAGCCAACGGGGACGCCCTAGCACAGATACGCAGTATTTT

J gene: TRBJ2-3
D gene: TRBD2
clone size: -
V gene: TRBV2
CDR3 protein: CASSLSTSGKDTQYF
CDR3 DNA: TGTGCTAGCAGCCTATCCACTAGCGGGAAAGATACGCAGTATTTT

J gene: TRBJ1-1
D gene: -
clone size: few
V gene: TRBV20-1
CDR3 protein: CSDLRGTEAFF
CDR3 DNA: TGCAGTGACCTAAGGGGGACTGAAGCTTTCTTT

J gene: TRBJ2-1
D gene: -
clone size: few
V gene: TRBV2
CDR3 protein: CATADLRGSNEQFF
CDR3 DNA: TGTGCCACCGCGGACCTAAGGGGGAGCAATGAGCAGTTCTTC

J gene: TRBJ2-1
D gene: TRBD1
clone size: few
V gene: TRBV6-5
CDR3 protein: CASSYPDRDLGNEQFF
CDR3 DNA: TGTGCCAGCAGTTACCCCGACAGGGATCTGGGAAATGAGCAGTTCTTC

J gene: TRBJ2-1
D gene: TRBD2
clone size: -
V gene: TRBV7-2
CDR3 protein: CASSLLSGGAYNEQFF
CDR3 DNA: TGTGCCAGCAGCTTACTTAGCGGGGGGGCCTACAATGAGCAGTTCTTC

J gene: TRBJ1-1
D gene: -
clone size: -
V gene: TRBV11-2
CDR3 protein: CASSLAEGGFSEAFF
CDR3 DNA: TGTGCCAGCAGCTTAGCGGAAGGGGGATTTTCTGAAGCTTTCTTT

J gene: TRBJ2-4
D gene: -
clone size: -
V gene: TRBV5-1
CDR3 protein: CASSLDGANKNIQYF
CDR3 DNA: TGCGCCAGCAGCTTGGATGGGGCCAACAAAAACATTCAGTACTTC

J gene: TRBJ2-1
D gene: TRBD2
clone size: -
V gene: TRBV2
CDR3 protein: CASSQREIGEQFF
CDR3 DNA: TGTGCCAGCAGCCAGCGGGAGATAGGTGAGCAGTTCTTC

J gene: TRBJ1-1
D gene: -
clone size: once
V gene: TRBV29-1
CDR3 protein: CSVRENTEAFF
CDR3 DNA: TGCAGCGTTAGAGAGAACACTGAAGCTTTCTTT

J gene: TRBJ2-5
D gene: -
clone size: -
V gene: TRBV29-1
CDR3 protein: CSVGQTQYF
CDR3 DNA: TGCAGCGTTGGCCAAACCCAGTACTTC

J gene: TRBJ2-2
D gene: TRBD1
clone size: many
V gene: TRBV4-1
CDR3 protein: CASSNSRQGSGELFF
CDR3 DNA: TGCGCCAGCAGCAACAGCCGACAGGGATCGGGGGAGCTGTTTTTT

J gene: TRBJ2-7
D gene: TRBD2
clone size: -
V gene: TRBV7-4
CDR3 protein: CASSHGTSPASYEQYF
CDR3 DNA: TGTGCCAGCAGCCACGGGACTAGTCCCGCCTCCTACGAGCAGTACTTC

J gene: TRBJ2-3
D gene: -
clone size: few
V gene: TRBV24-1
CDR3 protein: CATSDLGGKGVTDTQYF
CDR3 DNA: TGTGCCACCAGTGATTTGGGGGGGAAGGGAGTCACAGATACGCAGTATTTT

J gene: TRBJ2-1
D gene: -
clone size: -
V gene: TRBV13
CDR3 protein: CASSFRMRDTISDEQFF
CDR3 DNA: TGTGCCAGCAGCTTTCGCATGAGGGATACTATTTCGGATGAGCAGTTCTTC

J gene: TRBJ2-4
D gene: -
clone size: -
V gene: TRBV19
CDR3 protein: CASMGRGWGNIQYF
CDR3 DNA: TGTGCCAGTATGGGGAGGGGGTGGGGAAACATTCAGTACTTC

J gene: TRBJ1-5
D gene: -
clone size: -
V gene: TRBV18
CDR3 protein: CASSPTAGLNQPQHF
CDR3 DNA: TGTGCCAGCTCACCAACGGCGGGACTAAATCAGCCCCAGCATTTT

J gene: TRBJ1-5
D gene: TRBD1
clone size: -
V gene: TRBV2
CDR3 protein: CASRMDRGESQPQHF
CDR3 DNA: TGTGCCAGCAGGATGGACAGGGGAGAGAGTCAGCCCCAGCATTTT

J gene: TRBJ2-2
D gene: -
clone size: many
V gene: TRBV27
CDR3 protein: CASSETRDTGELFF
CDR3 DNA: TGTGCCAGCAGCGAGACTAGGGACACCGGGGAGCTGTTTTTT

J gene: TRBJ2-3
D gene: -
clone size: -
V gene: TRBV29-1
CDR3 protein: CSAIKMGDTQYF
CDR3 DNA: TGCAGCGCGATTAAGATGGGAGATACGCAGTATTTT

J gene: TRBJ2-5
D gene: -
clone size: few
V gene: TRBV7-8
CDR3 protein: CASSPVVRFETQYF
CDR3 DNA: TGTGCCAGCAGCCCCGTCGTAAGGTTTGAGACCCAGTACTTC

J gene: TRBJ1-2
D gene: TRBD1
clone size: -
V gene: TRBV5-1
CDR3 protein: CASSPGEGTGGLGYTF
CDR3 DNA: TGCGCCAGCAGCCCTGGAGAGGGGACAGGGGGCCTTGGCTACACCTTC

J gene: TRBJ1-5
D gene: -
clone size: -
V gene: TRBV20-1
CDR3 protein: CSARGSTGQPQHF
CDR3 DNA: TGCAGTGCTAGGGGGAGTACGGGTCAGCCCCAGCATTTT

J gene: TRBJ1-6
D gene: -
clone size: many
V gene: TRBV20-1
CDR3 protein: CSANAAGNSPLHF
CDR3 DNA: TGCAGTGCTAACGCGGCAGGGAATTCACCCCTCCACTTT

J gene: TRBJ2-2
D gene: -
clone size: many
V gene: TRBV12-3/TRBV12-4
CDR3 protein: CASSLDGSSNTGELFF
CDR3 DNA: TGTGCCAGCAGTTTAGACGGCAGCTCGAACACCGGGGAGCTGTTTTTT

J gene: TRBJ2-1
D gene: TRBD2
clone size: -
V gene: TRBV20-1
CDR3 protein: CSARDPGPSGSGINEQFF
CDR3 DNA: TGCAGTGCTAGAGATCCAGGGCCTAGCGGGAGCGGTATCAATGAGCAGTTCTTC

J gene: TRBJ1-2
D gene: -
clone size: few
V gene: TRBV15
CDR3 protein: CATSRDGQGNYGYTF
CDR3 DNA: TGTGCCACCAGCAGAGATGGGCAGGGAAACTATGGCTACACCTTC

J gene: TRBJ2-7
D gene: -
clone size: many
V gene: TRBV12-3/TRBV12-4
CDR3 protein: CASSFGSSYEQYF
CDR3 DNA: TGTGCCAGCAGTTTCGGAAGCTCCTACGAGCAGTACTTC

J gene: TRBJ1-2
D gene: -
clone size: -
V gene: TRBV5-1
CDR3 protein: CASSLGPAGDYGYTF
CDR3 DNA: TGCGCCAGCAGCTTGGGTCCCGCGGGGGACTATGGCTACACCTTC

J gene: TRBJ2-1
D gene: -
clone size: few
V gene: TRBV7-2
CDR3 protein: CASSLKNVEIEQFF
CDR3 DNA: TGTGCCAGCAGTCTTAAAAATGTAGAAATTGAGCAGTTCTTC

J gene: TRBJ2-1
D gene: -
clone size: few
V gene: TRBV2
CDR3 protein: CASSEDGGRGNEQFF
CDR3 DNA: TGTGCCAGCAGTGAAGACGGGGGCAGGGGCAATGAGCAGTTCTTC

J gene: TRBJ2-1
D gene: TRBD2
clone size: few
V gene: TRBV10-3
CDR3 protein: CAISEGSGGYNEQFF
CDR3 DNA: TGTGCCATCAGTGAGGGGTCGGGAGGCTACAATGAGCAGTTCTTC

J gene: TRBJ2-5
D gene: TRBD2
clone size: -
V gene: TRBV4-1
CDR3 protein: CASSQELAAQETQYF
CDR3 DNA: TGCGCCAGCAGCCAGGAACTAGCGGCTCAAGAGACCCAGTACTTC

J gene: TRBJ2-3
D gene: -
clone size: few
V gene: TRBV5-1
CDR3 protein: CASSLTPTGAYSTDTQYF
CDR3 DNA: TGCGCCAGCAGCCTTACTCCGACAGGCGCCTATAGCACAGATACGCAGTATTTT

J gene: TRBJ2-2
D gene: -
clone size: few
V gene: TRBV18
CDR3 protein: CASSAPSEGAGELFF
CDR3 DNA: TGTGCCAGCTCAGCACCTAGCGAAGGGGCCGGGGAGCTGTTTTTT

J gene: TRBJ2-3
D gene: -
clone size: many
V gene: TRBV5-1
CDR3 protein: CASSEGRFTDTQYF
CDR3 DNA: TGCGCCAGCAGCGAGGGGCGTTTCACAGATACGCAGTATTTT

J gene: TRBJ2-1
D gene: TRBD2
clone size: -
V gene: TRBV24-1
CDR3 protein: CATSDATSGRGREQFF
CDR3 DNA: TGTGCCACCAGTGATGCTACTAGCGGGAGGGGTCGTGAGCAGTTCTTC

J gene: TRBJ2-7
D gene: -
clone size: -
V gene: TRBV3-1
CDR3 protein: CASSQPEAGKGYEQYF
CDR3 DNA: TGTGCCAGCAGCCAGCCGGAGGCAGGGAAGGGCTACGAGCAGTACTTC

J gene: TRBJ2-1
D gene: TRBD2
clone size: few
V gene: TRBV11-2
CDR3 protein: CAKEIKRRTSGTHNEQFF
CDR3 DNA: TGTGCCAAAGAAATAAAAAGAAGGACTAGCGGGACCCACAATGAGCAGTTCTTC

J gene: TRBJ2-7
D gene: -
clone size: -
V gene: TRBV7-2
CDR3 protein: CASSLFPGAKGDEQYF
CDR3 DNA: TGTGCCAGCAGCTTATTCCCAGGGGCGAAGGGGGACGAGCAGTACTTC

J gene: TRBJ2-1
D gene: -
clone size: few
V gene: TRBV20-1
CDR3 protein: CSAAPGGNNEQFF
CDR3 DNA: TGCAGTGCCGCGCCAGGAGGGAACAATGAGCAGTTCTTC

J gene: TRBJ2-5
D gene: -
clone size: -
V gene: TRBV6-2/TRBV6-3
CDR3 protein: CASKTGTVQETQYF
CDR3 DNA: TGTGCCAGCAAAACGGGCACAGTCCAAGAGACCCAGTACTTC

J gene: TRBJ1-2
D gene: TRBD1
clone size: few
V gene: TRBV20-1
CDR3 protein: CSAPTWDRGPGGYTF
CDR3 DNA: TGCAGTGCTCCAACCTGGGACAGGGGGCCGGGAGGCTACACCTTC

J gene: TRBJ1-1
D gene: -
clone size: few
V gene: TRBV6-1
CDR3 protein: CASRGQKNTEAFF
CDR3 DNA: TGTGCCAGCAGAGGACAGAAAAACACTGAAGCTTTCTTT